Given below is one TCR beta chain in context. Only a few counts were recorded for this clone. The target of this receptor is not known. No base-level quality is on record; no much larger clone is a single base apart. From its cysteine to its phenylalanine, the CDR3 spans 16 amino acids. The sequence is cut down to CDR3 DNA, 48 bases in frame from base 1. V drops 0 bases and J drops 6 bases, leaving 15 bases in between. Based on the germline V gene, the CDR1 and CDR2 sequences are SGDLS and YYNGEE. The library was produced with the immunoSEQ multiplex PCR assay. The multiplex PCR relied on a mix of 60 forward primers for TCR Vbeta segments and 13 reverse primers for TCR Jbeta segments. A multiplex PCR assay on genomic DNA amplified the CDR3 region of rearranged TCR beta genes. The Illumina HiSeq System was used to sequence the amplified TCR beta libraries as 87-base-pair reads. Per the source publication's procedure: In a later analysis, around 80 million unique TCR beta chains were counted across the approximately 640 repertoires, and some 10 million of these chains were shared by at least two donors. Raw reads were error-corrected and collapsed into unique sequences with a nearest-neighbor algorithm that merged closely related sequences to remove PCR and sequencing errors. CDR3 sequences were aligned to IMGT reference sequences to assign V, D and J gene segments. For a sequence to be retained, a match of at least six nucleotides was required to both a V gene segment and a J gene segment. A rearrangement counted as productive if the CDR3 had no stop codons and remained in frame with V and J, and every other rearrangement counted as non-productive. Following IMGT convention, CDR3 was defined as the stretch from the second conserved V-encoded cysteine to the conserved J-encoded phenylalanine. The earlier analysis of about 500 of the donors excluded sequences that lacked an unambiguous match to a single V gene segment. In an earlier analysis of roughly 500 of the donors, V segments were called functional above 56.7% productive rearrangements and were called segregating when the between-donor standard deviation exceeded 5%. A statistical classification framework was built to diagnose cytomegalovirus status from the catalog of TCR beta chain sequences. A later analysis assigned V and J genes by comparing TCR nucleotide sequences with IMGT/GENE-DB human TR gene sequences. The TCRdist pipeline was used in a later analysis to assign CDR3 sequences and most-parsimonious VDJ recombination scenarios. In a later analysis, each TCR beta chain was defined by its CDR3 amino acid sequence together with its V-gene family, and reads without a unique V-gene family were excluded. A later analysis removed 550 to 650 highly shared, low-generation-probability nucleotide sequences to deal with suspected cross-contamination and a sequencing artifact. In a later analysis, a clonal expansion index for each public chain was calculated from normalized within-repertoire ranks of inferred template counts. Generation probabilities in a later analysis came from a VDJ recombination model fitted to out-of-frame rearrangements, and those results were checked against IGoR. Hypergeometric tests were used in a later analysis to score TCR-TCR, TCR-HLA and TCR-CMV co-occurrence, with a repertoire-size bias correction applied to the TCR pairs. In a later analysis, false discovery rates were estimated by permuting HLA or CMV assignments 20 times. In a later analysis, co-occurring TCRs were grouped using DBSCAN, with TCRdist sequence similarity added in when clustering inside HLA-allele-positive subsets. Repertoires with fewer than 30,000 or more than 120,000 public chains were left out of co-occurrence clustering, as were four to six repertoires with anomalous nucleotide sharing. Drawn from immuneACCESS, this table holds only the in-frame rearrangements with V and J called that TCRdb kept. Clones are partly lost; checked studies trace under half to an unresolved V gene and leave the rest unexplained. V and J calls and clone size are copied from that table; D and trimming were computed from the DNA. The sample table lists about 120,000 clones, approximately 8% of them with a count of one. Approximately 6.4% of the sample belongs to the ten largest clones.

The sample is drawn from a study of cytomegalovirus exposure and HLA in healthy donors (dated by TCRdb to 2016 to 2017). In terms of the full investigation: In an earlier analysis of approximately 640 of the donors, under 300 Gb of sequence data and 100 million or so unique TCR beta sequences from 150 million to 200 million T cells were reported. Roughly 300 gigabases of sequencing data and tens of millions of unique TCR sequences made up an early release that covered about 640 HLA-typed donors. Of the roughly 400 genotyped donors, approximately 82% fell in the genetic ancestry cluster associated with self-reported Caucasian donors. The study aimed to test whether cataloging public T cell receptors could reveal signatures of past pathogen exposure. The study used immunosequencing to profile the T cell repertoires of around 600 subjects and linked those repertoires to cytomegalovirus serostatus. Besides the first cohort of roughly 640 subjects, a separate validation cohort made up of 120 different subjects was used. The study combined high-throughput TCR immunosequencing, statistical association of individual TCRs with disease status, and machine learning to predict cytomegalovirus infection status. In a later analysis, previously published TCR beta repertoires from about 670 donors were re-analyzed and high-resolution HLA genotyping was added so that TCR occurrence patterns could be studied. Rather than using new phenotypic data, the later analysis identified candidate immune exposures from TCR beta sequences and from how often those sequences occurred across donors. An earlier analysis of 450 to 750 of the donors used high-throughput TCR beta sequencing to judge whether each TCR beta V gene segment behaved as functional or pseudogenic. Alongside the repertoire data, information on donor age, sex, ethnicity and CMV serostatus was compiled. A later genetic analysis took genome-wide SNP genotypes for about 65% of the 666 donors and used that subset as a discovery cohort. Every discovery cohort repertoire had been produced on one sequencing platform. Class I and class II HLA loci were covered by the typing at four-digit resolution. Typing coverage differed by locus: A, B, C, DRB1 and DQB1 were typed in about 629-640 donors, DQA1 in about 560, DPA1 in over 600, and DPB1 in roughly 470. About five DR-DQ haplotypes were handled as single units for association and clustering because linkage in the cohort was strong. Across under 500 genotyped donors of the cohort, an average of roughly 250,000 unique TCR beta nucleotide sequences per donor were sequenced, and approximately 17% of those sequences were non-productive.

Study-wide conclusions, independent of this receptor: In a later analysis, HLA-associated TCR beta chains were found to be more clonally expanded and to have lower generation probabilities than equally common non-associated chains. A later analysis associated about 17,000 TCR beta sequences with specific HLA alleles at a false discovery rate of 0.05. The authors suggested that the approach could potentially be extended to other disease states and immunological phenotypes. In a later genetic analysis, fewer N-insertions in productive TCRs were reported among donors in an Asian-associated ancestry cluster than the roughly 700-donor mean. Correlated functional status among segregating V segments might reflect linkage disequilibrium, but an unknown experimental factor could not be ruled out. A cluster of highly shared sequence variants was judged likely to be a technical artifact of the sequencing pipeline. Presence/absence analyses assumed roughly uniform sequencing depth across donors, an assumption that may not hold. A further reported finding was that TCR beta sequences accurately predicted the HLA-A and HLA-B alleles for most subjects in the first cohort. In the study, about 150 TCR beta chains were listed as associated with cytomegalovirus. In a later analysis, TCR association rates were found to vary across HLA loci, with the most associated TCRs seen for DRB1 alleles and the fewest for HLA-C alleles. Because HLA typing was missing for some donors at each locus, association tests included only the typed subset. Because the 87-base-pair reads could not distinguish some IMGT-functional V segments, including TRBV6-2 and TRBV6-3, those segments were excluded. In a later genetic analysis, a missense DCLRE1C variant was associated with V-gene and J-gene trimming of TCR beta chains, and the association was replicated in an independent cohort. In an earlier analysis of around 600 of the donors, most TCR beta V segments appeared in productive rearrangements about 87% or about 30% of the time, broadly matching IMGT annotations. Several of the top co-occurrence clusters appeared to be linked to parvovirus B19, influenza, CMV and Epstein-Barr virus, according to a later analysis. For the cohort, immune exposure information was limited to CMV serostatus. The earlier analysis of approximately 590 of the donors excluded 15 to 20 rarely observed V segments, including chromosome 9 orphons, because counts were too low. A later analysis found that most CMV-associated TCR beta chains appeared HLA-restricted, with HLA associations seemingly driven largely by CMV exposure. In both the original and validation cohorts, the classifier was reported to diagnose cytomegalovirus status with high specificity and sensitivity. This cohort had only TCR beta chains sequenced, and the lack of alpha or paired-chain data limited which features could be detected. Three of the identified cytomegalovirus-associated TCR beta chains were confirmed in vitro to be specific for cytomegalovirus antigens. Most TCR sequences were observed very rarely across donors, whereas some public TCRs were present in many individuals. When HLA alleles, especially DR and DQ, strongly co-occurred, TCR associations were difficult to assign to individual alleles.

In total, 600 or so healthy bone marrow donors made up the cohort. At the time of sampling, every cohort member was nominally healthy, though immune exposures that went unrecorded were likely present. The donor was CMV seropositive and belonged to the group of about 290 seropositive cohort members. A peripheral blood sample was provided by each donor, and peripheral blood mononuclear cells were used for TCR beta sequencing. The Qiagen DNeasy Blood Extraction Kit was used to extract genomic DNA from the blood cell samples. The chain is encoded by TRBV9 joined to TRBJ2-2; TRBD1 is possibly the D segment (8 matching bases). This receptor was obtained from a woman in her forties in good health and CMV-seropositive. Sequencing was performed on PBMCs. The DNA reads TGTGCCAGCAGCGTAGTAGACAGGGGAGGGGCCGGGGAGCTGTTTTTT. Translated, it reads CASSVVDRGGAGELFF.